These 20 T cell receptor beta chains originate from one sample sequenced in a study of spatial heterogeneity in lung cancer. Overall study results and limits: Tumors with more nonsynonymous mutations had more expanded intratumoral alpha and beta TCRs.

Time point denoted: sample taken at primary tumor resection. Their recognized antigens are unknown. MiXCR, applied by TCRdb to the 5' RACE reads, yields one record per CDR3 protein. Among some 96,000 distinct CDR3 sequences listed, approximately 4.4% were seen once. Sequences were derived from lung tumor tissue, sampled at surgery. The receptors were sampled from a male donor with early-stage non-small cell lung cancer.

This clonotype was seen repeatedly, ten times or more. The chain uses TRBV5-1 and TRBJ2-1, with D uncertain. Germline values: CDR1 SGHRS, CDR2 YFSETQ. Deletions cut 5 bases from V and 5 bases from J, with 11 bases between. This CDR3 has 13 amino acids. Here the CDR3 reads CASSFGQNNEQFF. The CDR3 DNA reads as TGCGCCAGCAGTTTCGGTCAGAACAATGAGCAGTTCTTC.

This clonotype was found many times. This chain joins TRBV3-1 and TRBJ2-1; possibly TRBD1 or TRBD2 for D (6 bases each). V lost 0 bases and J lost 10, with 19 bases in between. Per germline, CDR1 LGHDT and CDR2 YNNKEL (reference sequence). The CDR3 spans 16 residues. The DNA of the CDR3 is TGTGCCAGCAGCCAAGATGGGGGCGGGAATGGCGGAGAGCAGTTCTTC. This gives the protein CASSQDGGGNGGEQFF.

This clonotype has a count of ten or more. The chain has TRBV27 and TRBJ2-7; TRBD1 aligns across 10 bases. This CDR3 has 16 amino acids. The V gene end was trimmed by 3 bases and the J gene end by 3 bases; junction bases not matched to a gene: 8. Germline V gene sequence: CDR1 MNHEY, CDR2 SMNVEV (reference sequence). In DNA, the CDR3 is TGTGCCAGCAGTTTTTTCTACGGACAGGGGGTCTACGAGCAGTACTTC. It specifies CASSFFYGQGVYEQYF.

This sequence joins TRBV7-9 and TRBJ2-7; 8 nucleotides line up with TRBD2. Germline assignment: CDR1 SEHNR and CDR2 FQNEAQ (reference sequence). With V trimmed by 5 bases and J by 6 bases, 9 bases remained unmatched. CDR3 length equals 14 residues. Written as DNA, the CDR3 is TGTGCCAGCAGCCCCCACGGGCTAGCGGGCGAGCAGTACTTC. As protein: CASSPHGLAGEQYF.

This clonotype was picked up many times. The chain employs TRBV2 and TRBJ2-3; perhaps D is TRBD1 or TRBD2 (5 bases each). The CDR3 runs to 17 residues. Germline V gene sequence: CDR1 SNHLY, CDR2 FYNNEI. V lost 3 bases, J lost 1 base, and 17 bases lay in between. The CDR3 nucleotides are TGTGCCAGCAGTGAGGGGCCACGACTATTCGGCACAGATACGCAGTATTTT. Its protein is CASSEGPRLFGTDTQYF.

A few counts support this clonotype. This chain's CDR3 is CASSLGWYNEQFF. CDR3 in DNA: TGTGCCAGCAGTTTGGGTTGGTACAATGAGCAGTTCTTC. The chain is built from TRBV27 and TRBJ2-1; no reliable D call. Germline CDR1 MNHEY, CDR2 SMNVEV (reference sequence). This CDR3 spans 13 amino acids. V lost 3 bases, J lost 4 bases, and 7 bases lay in between.

Comments on this clonotype: One junction end disagrees with the germline gene, perhaps due to a read error. This chain joins TRBV3-1 and TRBJ2-7; perhaps D is TRBD1 or TRBD2 (6 bases each). There are 12 residues in the CDR3. Germline CDR1 is LGHDT and CDR2 is YNNKEL (reference sequence). For the CDR3, the DNA is TGTGCCAGCAGCCAAGATGGGGGGCCTTTAAACTTC. It codes for CASSQDGGPLNF.

This clonotype was seen ten or more times. The chain uses TRBV5-1 and TRBJ1-5; perhaps TRBD1 as D (5 bases). The CDR3 spans 15 residues. Germline V gene sequence: CDR1 SGHRS, CDR2 YFSETQ. V dropped 1 base and J dropped 4 bases, with 12 bases sitting between them. CDR3 amino acids: CASSLSSGTNQPQHF. In DNA form, the CDR3 reads TGCGCCAGCAGCTTGAGTTCGGGGACTAATCAGCCCCAGCATTTT.

This clonotype has a count of ten or more. The chain recombines TRBV18 with TRBJ1-3, with D unresolved. The germline CDR1 and CDR2 sequences are KGHSH and LQKENI. CDR3 length equals 14 residues. Trimming removed 5 bases at V and 0 bases at J, with 8 bases between. The CDR3 DNA follows: TGTGCCAGCTCAGCGGGCAACTCTGGAAACACCATATATTTT. Protein: CASSAGNSGNTIYF. Based on the CDR3 plus reference TRBV18 and TRBJ1-3, the full variable domain is NAGVMQNPRHLVRRRGQEARLRCSPMKGHSHVYWYRQLPEEGLKFMVYLQKENIIDESGMPKERFSAEFPKEGPSILRIQQVVRGDSAAYFCASSAGNSGNTIYFGEGSWLTVV.

This clonotype was picked up many times. The chain couples TRBV27 to TRBJ2-7, with a tentative D call TRBD1 (6 bases). The CDR3 covers 13 residues. V lost 4 bases, J lost 4 bases, and 11 bases lay in between. Germline values: CDR1 MNHEY, CDR2 SMNVEV (reference sequence). The CDR3 DNA sequence: TGTGCCAGCAGTTGGGACATGACATACGAGCAGTACTTC. This encodes CASSWDMTYEQYF.

The chain recombines TRBV29-1 with TRBJ2-7, with TRBD2 matching 8 bases. CDR1 and CDR2 from the germline V gene are SQVTM and ANQGSEA. The CDR3 is made up of 12 amino acids. V dropped 1 base and J dropped 9; count of bases not matched to a gene: 5. CDR3 in amino acids: CSVEGTSQVQYF. CDR3 coding DNA: TGCAGCGTTGAAGGGACTAGCCAGGTGCAGTACTTC.

This clonotype was picked up a small number of times. This rearrangement joins TRBV28 to TRBJ1-5, with D perhaps TRBD1 (5 bases). The CDR3 contains 13 residues. V was clipped by 6 bases and J by 3 bases, with 9 bases between them. The germline CDR1 and CDR2 sequences are MDHEN and SYDVKM. The CDR3 is CASSPGVNQPQHF. CDR3 DNA sequence: TGTGCCAGCAGCCCGGGGGTCAATCAGCCCCAGCATTTT.

This clonotype appeared many times. The chain carries TRBV6-6 and TRBJ2-1; D uncertain. The CDR3 sequence is 14 residues long. Per germline, CDR1 MNHNY and CDR2 SVGAGI (reference sequence). The germline V and J ends were trimmed by 6 bases and 1 base, with 10 bases remaining between them. The chain's CDR3 is CASSSHGSYNEQFF. The CDR3 bases are TGTGCCAGCAGCTCCCACGGGTCCTACAATGAGCAGTTCTTC.

This clonotype was picked up many times. The chain couples TRBV6-7 to TRBJ2-1; D is possibly TRBD1 (5 bases). TRBV6-7 counts as an open reading frame of uncertain function. V was trimmed by 11 bases and J by 8 bases, leaving 13 bases between them. The CDR3 runs to 11 residues. The CDR3 sequence: CAQVGLYEQFF. Written as DNA, the CDR3 is TGTGCCCAGGTGGGGCTCTATGAGCAGTTCTTC.

This clonotype was seen many times. The chain is built from TRBV4-1 and TRBJ1-4; D call uncertain. This CDR3 spans 15 amino acids. CDR1 and CDR2 (germline): MGHRA, YSYEKL. V was shortened by 1 base and J by 6 bases, with 12 bases between the two germline ends. The CDR3 spells CASSQGRSWDEKLFF. CDR3 DNA: TGCGCCAGCAGCCAAGGCCGGAGCTGGGATGAAAAACTGTTTTTT.

V gene TRBV15 combines with J gene TRBJ1-6, with 8 bases that match TRBD1. Germline values: CDR1 LNHNV, CDR2 YYDKDF (reference sequence). This CDR3 is built from 20 residues. V was pared by 6 bases and J by 0 bases, with 16 bases of the junction left unmatched. CDR3: CATREGTGETLSSYNSPLHF. CDR3 nucleotide sequence: TGTGCCACCAGAGAAGGGACAGGTGAAACTTTGAGCTCCTATAATTCACCCCTCCACTTT.

Points on this clonotype: A read error may explain this, as a much larger clone is one base away. The genes are TRBV4-1 and TRBJ1-2; weak D call: TRBD1 (5 bases). The CDR3 loop spans 15 amino acids. The V gene lost 1 base and the J gene lost 2 bases, with 11 bases spanning the gap. The germline V gene encodes CDR1 MGHRA and CDR2 YSYEKL. CDR3 in DNA: TGCGCCAGCAGCCAAGTAAGCCGGGGGAACTATGGCTACACCTTC. This codes for CASSQVSRGNYGYTF.

Only a few counts were recorded for this clonotype. CDR3 DNA: TGCAGTGCTAGAGATCCGACAGGTTCTTCCTCGAACTATGGCTACACCTTC. Translated: CSARDPTGSSSNYGYTF. J is TRBJ1-2 and V is TRBV20-1, with D possibly matching TRBD1 (6 bases). CDR1 is DFQATT, CDR2 SNEGSKA, per germline (reference sequence). This CDR3 is 17 amino acids long. V lost 0 bases and J lost 2, with 19 bases in between.

This clonotype was found many times. The rearrangement joins TRBV3-1 to TRBJ1-2; unclear D gene. CDR1 and CDR2 from the germline V gene are LGHDT and YNNKEL (reference sequence). V lost 3 bases, J lost 6 bases, and 11 bases lay in between. The CDR3 is 13 residues long. CDR3 bases: TGTGCCAGCAGCCACTTGGGCCCAAATGGCTACACCTTC. This translates into CASSHLGPNGYTF.

This clonotype was detected many times. CDR3 in amino acids: CASSPRTGLIGELFF. In nucleotides, the CDR3 is TGTGCCAGCAGCCCCCGGACAGGCCTAATCGGGGAGCTGTTTTTT. The chain carries TRBV7-2 and TRBJ2-2, with 7 nucleotides matching TRBD1. Unmatched junction bases numbered 10, after V lost 5 bases and J lost 7 bases. The CDR3 length is 15 residues. The V gene's germline CDR1 is SGHTA and CDR2 FQGNSA.